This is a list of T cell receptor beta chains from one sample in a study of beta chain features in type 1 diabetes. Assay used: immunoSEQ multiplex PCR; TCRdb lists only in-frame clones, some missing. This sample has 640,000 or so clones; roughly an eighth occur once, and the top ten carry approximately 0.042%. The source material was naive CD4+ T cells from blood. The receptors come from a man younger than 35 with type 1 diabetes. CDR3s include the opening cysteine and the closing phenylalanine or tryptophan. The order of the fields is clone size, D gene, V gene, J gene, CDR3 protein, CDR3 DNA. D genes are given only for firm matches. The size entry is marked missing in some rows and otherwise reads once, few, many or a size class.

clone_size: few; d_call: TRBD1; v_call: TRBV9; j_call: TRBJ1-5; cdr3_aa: CASSGTENQPQHF; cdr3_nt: TGTGCCAGCAGTGGGACAGAAAATCAGCCCCAGCATTTT
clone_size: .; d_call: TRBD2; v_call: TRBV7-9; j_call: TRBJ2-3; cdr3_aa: CASSLGTSGDTQYF; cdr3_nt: TGTGCCAGCAGCTTAGGGACTAGCGGAGATACGCAGTATTTT
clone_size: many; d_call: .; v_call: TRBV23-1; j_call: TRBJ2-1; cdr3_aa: CASSQAGTPYNEQFF; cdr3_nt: TGCGCCAGCAGTCAAGCCGGGACACCTTACAATGAGCAGTTCTTC
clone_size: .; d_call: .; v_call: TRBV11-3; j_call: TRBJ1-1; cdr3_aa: CASSLQVNTEAFF; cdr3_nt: TGTGCCAGCAGCTTGCAGGTGAACACTGAAGCTTTCTTT
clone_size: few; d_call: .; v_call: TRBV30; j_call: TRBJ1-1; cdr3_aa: CAYIVGTEAFF; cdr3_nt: TGTGCCTATATAGTGGGCACTGAAGCTTTCTTT
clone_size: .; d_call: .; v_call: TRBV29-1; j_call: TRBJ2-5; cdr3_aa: CSVEEGHAETQYF; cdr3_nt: TGCAGCGTTGAAGAGGGGCACGCCGAGACCCAGTACTTC
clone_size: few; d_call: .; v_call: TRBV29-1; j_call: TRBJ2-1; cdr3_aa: CSVEGLKSSYNEQFF; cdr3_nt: TGCAGCGTTGAGGGGCTTAAGAGCTCCTACAATGAGCAGTTCTTC
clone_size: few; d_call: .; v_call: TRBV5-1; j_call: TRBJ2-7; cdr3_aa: CATRDRLAGGYF; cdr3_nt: TGCGCCACCCGGGACCGCTTGGCCGGTGGGTACTTC
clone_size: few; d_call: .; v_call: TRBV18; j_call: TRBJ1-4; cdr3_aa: CASSNRDRNEKLFF; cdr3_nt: TGTGCCAGCTCGAACCGGGACCGAAATGAAAAACTGTTTTTT
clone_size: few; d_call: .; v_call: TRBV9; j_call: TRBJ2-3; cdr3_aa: CASSPGHSGTDTQYF; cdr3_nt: TGTGCCAGCAGCCCCGGACACTCCGGAACAGATACGCAGTATTTT
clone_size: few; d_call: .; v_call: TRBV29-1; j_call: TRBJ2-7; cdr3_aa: CSVVRESSYEQYF; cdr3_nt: TGCAGCGTTGTCCGGGAGTCCTCCTACGAGCAGTACTTC
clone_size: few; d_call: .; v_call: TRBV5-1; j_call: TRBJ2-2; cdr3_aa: CASSLPLQTGELFF; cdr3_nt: TGCGCCAGCAGCTTGCCCCTTCAAACCGGGGAGCTGTTTTTT
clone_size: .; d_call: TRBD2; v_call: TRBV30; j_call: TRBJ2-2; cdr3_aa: CAWKRGEGPTGELFF; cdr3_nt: TGTGCCTGGAAACGGGGGGAGGGCCCCACCGGGGAGCTGTTTTTT
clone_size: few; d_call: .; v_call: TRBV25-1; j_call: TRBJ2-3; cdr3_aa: CASAGAGADTDTQYF; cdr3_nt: TGTGCCAGCGCTGGGGCCGGGGCCGACACAGATACGCAGTATTTT
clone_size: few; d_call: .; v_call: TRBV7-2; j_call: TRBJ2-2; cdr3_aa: CASSSPVLGGELFF; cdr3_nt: TGTGCCAGCAGCTCTCCGGTTCTCGGCGGGGAGCTGTTTTTT
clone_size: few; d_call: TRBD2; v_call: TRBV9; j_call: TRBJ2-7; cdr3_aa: CASSAGGNEQYF; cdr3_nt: TGTGCCAGCAGCGCCGGGGGGAACGAGCAGTACTTC
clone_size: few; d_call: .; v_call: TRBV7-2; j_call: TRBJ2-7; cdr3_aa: CASTGTGAYEQYF; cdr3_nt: TGTGCCAGCACTGGGACTGGGGCCTACGAGCAGTACTTC
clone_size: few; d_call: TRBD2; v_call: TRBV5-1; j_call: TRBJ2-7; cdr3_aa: CASSLAGTSGRAYEQYF; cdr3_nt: TGCGCCAGCAGCTTGGCCGGGACTAGCGGGAGGGCCTACGAGCAGTACTTC
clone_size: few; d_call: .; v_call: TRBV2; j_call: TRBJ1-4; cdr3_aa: CASSEGGKLFF; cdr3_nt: TGTGCCAGCAGTGAGGGCGGCAAACTGTTTTTT
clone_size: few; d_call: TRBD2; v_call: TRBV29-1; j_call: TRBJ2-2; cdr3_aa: CSVSVQRESGELFF; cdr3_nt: TGCAGCGTTTCAGTGCAGCGGGAGTCCGGGGAGCTGTTTTTT
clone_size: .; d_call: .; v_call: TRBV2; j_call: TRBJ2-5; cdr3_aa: CASSLSEGVETQYF; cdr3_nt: TGTGCCAGCAGCCTATCGGAGGGAGTAGAGACCCAGTACTTC
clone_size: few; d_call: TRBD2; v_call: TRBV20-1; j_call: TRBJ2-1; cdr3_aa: CSVASGGQFF; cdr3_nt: TGCAGTGTCGCGTCGGGAGGGCAGTTCTTC
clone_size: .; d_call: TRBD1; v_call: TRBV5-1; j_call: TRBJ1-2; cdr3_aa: CASSGDRTGYTF; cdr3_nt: TGCGCCAGCAGCGGGGACAGGACTGGCTACACCTTC
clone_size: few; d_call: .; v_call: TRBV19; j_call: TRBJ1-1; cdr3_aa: CASSTPGGDAFF; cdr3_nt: TGTGCCAGTAGTACCCCCGGCGGGGACGCTTTCTTT
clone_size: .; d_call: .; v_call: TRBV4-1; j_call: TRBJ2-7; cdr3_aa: CASSPWDVTYEQYF; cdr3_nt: TGCGCCAGCAGCCCCTGGGACGTCACCTACGAGCAGTACTTC
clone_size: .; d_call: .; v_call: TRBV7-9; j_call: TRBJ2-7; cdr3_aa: CASSLGGSNYEQYF; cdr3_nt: TGTGCCAGCAGCTTAGGGGGATCTAACTACGAGCAGTACTTC
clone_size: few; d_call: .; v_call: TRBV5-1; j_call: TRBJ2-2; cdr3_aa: CASNPGAHTNTGELFF; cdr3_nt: TGCGCCAGCAACCCGGGGGCGCATACGAACACCGGGGAGCTGTTTTTT
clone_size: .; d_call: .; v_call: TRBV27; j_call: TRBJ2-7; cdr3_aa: CASSFLPGSSYEQYF; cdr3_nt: TGTGCCAGCAGTTTTCTTCCAGGGAGCTCCTACGAGCAGTACTTC
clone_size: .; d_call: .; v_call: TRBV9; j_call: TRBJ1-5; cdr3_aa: CASSGTGYQPQHF; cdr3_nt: TGTGCCAGCAGCGGCACAGGTTATCAGCCCCAGCATTTT
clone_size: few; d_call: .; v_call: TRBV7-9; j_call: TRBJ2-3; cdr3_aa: CASALQKGTWADTQYF; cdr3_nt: TGTGCCAGCGCCCTTCAAAAGGGGACATGGGCAGATACGCAGTATTTT
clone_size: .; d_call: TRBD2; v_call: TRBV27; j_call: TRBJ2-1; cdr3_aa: CASSPLAVLYNEQFF; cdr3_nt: TGTGCCAGCAGTCCACTAGCGGTCCTCTACAATGAGCAGTTCTTC
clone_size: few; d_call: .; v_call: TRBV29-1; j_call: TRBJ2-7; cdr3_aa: CSVGGTRLKEQYF; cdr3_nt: TGCAGCGTTGGCGGGACACGTCTGAAGGAGCAGTACTTC
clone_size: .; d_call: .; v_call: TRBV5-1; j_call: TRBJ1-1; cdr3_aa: CASSSTAGTLRGDTEAFF; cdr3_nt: TGCGCCAGCAGCTCAACTGCGGGGACCCTGAGGGGGGACACTGAAGCTTTCTTT
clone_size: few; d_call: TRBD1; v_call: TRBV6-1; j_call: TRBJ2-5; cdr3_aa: CASSLDRGTETQYF; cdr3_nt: TGTGCCAGCAGTTTGGACAGGGGGACAGAGACCCAGTACTTC
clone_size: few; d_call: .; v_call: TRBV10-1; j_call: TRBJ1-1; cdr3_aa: CASSDDGLNTEAFF; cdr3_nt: TGCGCCAGCAGTGACGACGGTCTGAACACTGAAGCTTTCTTT
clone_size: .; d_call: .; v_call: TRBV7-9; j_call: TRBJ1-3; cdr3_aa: CASSPKGLTSSGNTIYF; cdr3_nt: TGTGCCAGCAGCCCAAAGGGACTGACGAGCTCTGGAAACACCATATATTTT
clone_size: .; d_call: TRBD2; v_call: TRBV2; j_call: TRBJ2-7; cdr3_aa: CASSEQGQRTSGNEQYF; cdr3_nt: TGTGCCAGCAGTGAACAGGGTCAAAGGACTAGCGGAAACGAGCAGTACTTC
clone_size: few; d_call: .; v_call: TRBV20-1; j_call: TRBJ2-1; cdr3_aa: CSASSGNEQFF; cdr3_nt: TGCAGTGCTTCCTCCGGGAATGAGCAGTTCTTC
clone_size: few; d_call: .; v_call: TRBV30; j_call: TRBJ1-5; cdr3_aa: CAWSVQGTQPQHF; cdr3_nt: TGTGCCTGGAGTGTACAGGGAACACAGCCCCAGCATTTT
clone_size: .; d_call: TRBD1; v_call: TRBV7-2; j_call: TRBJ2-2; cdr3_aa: CASSWDATGLTGELFF; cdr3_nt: TGTGCCAGCAGCTGGGACGCGACAGGGCTAACCGGGGAGCTGTTTTTT
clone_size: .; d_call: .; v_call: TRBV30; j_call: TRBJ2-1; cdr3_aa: CAWSVEVEQFF; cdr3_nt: TGTGCCTGGAGTGTAGAGGTTGAGCAGTTCTTC
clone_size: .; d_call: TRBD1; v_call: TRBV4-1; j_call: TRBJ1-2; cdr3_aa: CASSQPDRDNYGYTF; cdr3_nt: TGCGCCAGCAGCCAACCGGACAGGGATAACTATGGCTACACCTTC
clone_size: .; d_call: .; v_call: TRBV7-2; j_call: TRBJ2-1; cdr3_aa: CASSLEESSYNEQFF; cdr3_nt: TGTGCCAGCAGCTTGGAGGAGAGCTCCTACAATGAGCAGTTCTTC
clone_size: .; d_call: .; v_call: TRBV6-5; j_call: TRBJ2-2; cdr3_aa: CASSLGTNTGELFF; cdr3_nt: TGTGCCAGCAGTTTGGGTACGAACACCGGGGAGCTGTTTTTT
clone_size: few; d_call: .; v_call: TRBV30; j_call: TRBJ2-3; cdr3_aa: CARTNRTDTQYF; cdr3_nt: TGTGCCCGGACCAACCGCACAGATACGCAGTATTTT
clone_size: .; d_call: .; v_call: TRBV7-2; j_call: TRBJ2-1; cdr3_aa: CASSLALIWAEQFF; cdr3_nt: TGTGCCAGCAGCTTAGCTTTGATTTGGGCAGAGCAGTTCTTC
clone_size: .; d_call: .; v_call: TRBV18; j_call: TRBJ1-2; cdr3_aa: CASSPDGGIAIDGYTF; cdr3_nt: TGTGCCAGCTCACCAGACGGCGGAATTGCTATCGATGGCTACACCTTC
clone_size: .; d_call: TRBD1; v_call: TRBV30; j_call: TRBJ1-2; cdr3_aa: CASHRGMDYGYTF; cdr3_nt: TGTGCCTCTCACAGGGGGATGGACTATGGCTACACCTTC
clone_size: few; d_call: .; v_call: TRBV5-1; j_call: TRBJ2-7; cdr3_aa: CASTGAGSTYEQYF; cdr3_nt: TGCGCCAGCACGGGAGCCGGGTCAACCTACGAGCAGTACTTC